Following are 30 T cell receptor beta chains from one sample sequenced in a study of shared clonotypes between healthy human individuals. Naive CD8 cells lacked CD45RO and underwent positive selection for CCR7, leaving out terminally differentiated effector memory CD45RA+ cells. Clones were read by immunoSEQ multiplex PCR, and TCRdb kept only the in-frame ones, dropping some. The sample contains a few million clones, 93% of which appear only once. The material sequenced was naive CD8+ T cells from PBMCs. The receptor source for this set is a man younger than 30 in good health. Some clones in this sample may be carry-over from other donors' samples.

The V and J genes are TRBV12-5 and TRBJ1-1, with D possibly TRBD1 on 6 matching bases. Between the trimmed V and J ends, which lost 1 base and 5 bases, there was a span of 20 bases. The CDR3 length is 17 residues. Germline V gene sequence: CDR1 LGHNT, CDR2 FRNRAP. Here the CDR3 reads CASGLAVLGGALTEAFF. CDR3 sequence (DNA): TGTGCTAGTGGTTTGGCCGTCCTCGGGGGGGCGCTTACTGAAGCTTTCTTT.

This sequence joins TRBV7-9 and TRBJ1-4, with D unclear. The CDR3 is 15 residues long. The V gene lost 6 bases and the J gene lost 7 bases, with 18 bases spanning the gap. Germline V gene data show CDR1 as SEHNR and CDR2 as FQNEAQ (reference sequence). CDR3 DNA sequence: TGTGCCAGCAGTTCACCGGGCCGACTGGGTGAAAAACTGTTTTTT. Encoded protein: CASSSPGRLGEKLFF.

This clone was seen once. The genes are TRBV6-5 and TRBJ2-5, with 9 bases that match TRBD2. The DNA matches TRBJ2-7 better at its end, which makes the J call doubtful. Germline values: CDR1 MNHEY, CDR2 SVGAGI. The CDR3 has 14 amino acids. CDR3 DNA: TGTGCCAGCAGTCGGCTGAGGACTAGCGACGAGCAGTACTTC. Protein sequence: CASSRLRTSDEQYF.

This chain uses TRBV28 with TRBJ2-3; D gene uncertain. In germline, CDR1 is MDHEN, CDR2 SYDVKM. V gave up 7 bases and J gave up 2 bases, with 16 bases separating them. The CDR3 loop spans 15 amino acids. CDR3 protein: CASNLSPSPTDTQYF. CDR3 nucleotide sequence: TGTGCCAGCAACCTAAGCCCCAGCCCCACAGATACGCAGTATTTT. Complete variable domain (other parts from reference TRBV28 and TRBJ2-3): DVKVTQSSRYLVKRTGEKVFLECVQDMDHENMFWYRQDPGLGLRLIYFSYDVKMKEKGDIPEGYSVSREKKERFSLILESASTNQTSMYLCASNLSPSPTDTQYFGPGTRLTVL.

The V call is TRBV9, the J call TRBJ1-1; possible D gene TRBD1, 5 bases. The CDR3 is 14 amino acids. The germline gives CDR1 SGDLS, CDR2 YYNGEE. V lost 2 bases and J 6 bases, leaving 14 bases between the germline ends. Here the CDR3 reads CASSVSDRPAEAFF. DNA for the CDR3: TGTGCCAGCAGCGTCAGTGACAGACCGGCTGAAGCTTTCTTT.

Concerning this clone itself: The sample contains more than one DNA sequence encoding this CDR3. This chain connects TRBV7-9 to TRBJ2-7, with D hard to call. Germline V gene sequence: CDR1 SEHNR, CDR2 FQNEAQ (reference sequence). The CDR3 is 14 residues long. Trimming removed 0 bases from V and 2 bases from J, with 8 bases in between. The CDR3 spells CASSLALTPYEQYF. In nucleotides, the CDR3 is TGTGCCAGCAGCTTAGCGCTTACCCCCTACGAGCAGTACTTC.

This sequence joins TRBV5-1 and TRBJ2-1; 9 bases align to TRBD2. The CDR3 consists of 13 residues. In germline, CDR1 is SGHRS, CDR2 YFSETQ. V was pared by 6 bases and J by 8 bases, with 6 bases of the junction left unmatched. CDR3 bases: TGCGCCAGCACAGCGGGAGGACGGGATGAGCAGTTCTTC. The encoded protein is CASTAGGRDEQFF.

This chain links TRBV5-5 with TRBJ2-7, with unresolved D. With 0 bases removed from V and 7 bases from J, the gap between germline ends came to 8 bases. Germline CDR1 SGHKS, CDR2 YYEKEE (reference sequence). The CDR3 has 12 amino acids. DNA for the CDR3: TGTGCCAGCAGCTTGGGTCAAAGAGAGCAGTACTTC. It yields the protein CASSLGQREQYF.

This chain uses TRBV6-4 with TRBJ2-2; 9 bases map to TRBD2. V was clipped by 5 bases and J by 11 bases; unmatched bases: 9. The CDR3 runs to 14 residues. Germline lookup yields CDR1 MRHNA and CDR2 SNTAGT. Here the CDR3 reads CASSSLAGDHELFF. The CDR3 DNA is TGTGCCAGCAGTTCGTTAGCGGGAGACCACGAGCTGTTTTTT.

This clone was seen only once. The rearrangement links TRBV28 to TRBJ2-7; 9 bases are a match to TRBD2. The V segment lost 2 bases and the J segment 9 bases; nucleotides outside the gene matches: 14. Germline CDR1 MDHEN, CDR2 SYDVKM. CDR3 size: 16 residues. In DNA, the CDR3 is TGTGCCAGCAGTTTAACCAAGACTAGCGGATGGCTCTCGCAGTACTTC. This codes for CASSLTKTSGWLSQYF.

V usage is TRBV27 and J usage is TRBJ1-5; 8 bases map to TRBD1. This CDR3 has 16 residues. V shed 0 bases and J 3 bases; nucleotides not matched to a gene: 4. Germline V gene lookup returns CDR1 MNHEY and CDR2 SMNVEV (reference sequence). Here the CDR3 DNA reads TGTGCCAGCAGTTTATCGAGGACAGGGATCAATCAGCCCCAGCATTTT. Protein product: CASSLSRTGINQPQHF.

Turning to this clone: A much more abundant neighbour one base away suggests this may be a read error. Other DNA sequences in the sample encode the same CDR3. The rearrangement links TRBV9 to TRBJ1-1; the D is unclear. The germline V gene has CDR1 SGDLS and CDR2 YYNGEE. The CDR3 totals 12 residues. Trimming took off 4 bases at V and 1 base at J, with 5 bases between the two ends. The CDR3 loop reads CASSLGNTEAFF. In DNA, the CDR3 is TGTGCCAGCAGCTTGGGGAACACTGAAGCTTTCTTT. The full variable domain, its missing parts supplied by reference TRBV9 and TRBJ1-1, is DSGVTQTPKHLITATGQRVTLRCSPRSGDLSVYWYQQSLDQGLQFLIQYYNGEERAKGNILERFSAQQFPDLHSELNLSSLELGDSALYFCASSLGNTEAFFGQGTRLTVV.

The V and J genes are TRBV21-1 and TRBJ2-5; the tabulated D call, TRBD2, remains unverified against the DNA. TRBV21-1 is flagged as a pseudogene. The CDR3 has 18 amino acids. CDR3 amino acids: CASSKVVERELAKETQYF. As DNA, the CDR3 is TGTGCCAGCAGCAAAGTAGTCGAGCGGGAGCTCGCCAAAGAGACCCAGTACTTC.

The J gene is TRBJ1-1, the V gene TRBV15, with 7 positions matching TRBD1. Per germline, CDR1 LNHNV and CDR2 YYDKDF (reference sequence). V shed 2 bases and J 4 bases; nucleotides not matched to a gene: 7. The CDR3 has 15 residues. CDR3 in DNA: TGTGCCACCAGCAGACGAACAGGGGAAGGCACTGAAGCTTTCTTT. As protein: CATSRRTGEGTEAFF.

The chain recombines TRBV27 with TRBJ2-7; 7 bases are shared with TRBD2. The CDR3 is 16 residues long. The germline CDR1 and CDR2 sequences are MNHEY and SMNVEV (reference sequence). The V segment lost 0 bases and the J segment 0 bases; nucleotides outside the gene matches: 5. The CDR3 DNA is TGTGCCAGCAGTTTATCATGGGGGACTAACTCCTACGAGCAGTACTTC. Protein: CASSLSWGTNSYEQYF.

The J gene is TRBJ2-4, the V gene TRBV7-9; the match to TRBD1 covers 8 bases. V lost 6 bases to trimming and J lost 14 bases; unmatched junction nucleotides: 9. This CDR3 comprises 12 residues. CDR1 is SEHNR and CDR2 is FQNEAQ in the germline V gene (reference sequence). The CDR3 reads CASSNTGTGEYF. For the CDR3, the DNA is TGTGCCAGCAGTAACACCGGGACAGGAGAGTACTTC.

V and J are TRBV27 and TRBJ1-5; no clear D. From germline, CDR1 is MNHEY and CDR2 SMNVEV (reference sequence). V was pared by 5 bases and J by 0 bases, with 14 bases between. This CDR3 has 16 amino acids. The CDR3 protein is CASSPQADYSNQPQHF. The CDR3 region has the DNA TGTGCCAGCAGTCCCCAGGCCGACTATAGCAATCAGCCCCAGCATTTT.

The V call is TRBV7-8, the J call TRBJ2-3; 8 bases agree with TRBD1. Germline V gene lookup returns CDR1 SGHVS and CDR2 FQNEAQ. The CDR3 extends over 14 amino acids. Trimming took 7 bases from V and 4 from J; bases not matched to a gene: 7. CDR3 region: CASTETGDSDTQYF. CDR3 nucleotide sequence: TGTGCCAGCACCGAGACAGGGGACTCAGATACGCAGTATTTT.

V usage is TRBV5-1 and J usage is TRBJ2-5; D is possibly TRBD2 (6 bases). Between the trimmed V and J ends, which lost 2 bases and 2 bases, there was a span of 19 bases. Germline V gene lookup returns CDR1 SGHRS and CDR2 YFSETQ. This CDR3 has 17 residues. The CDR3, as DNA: TGCGCCAGCAGCTTTCACCTGTTAGCTGGGGGGCAAGAGACCCAGTACTTC. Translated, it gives CASSFHLLAGGQETQYF.

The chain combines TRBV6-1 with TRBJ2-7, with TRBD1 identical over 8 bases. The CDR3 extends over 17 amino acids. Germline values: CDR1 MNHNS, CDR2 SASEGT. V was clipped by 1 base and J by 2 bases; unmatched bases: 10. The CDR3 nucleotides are TGTGCCAGCAGTGAAGACCTATGGCAGGGGGCCACCTACGAGCAGTACTTC. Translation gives CASSEDLWQGATYEQYF.

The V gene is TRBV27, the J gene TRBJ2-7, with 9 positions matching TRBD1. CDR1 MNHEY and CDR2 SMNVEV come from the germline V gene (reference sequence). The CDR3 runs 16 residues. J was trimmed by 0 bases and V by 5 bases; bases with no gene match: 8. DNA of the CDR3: TGTGCCAGCAGTCCTCCGGGACAGGGTTTCTCCTACGAGCAGTACTTC. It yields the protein CASSPPGQGFSYEQYF.

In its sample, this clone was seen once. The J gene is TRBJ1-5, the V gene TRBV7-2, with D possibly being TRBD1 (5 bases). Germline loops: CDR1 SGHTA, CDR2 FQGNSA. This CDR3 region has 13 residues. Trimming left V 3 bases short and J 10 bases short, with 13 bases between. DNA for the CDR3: TGTGCCAGCAGCTTGGGCGGGGCCTCACCCCAGCATTTT. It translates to CASSLGGASPQHF.

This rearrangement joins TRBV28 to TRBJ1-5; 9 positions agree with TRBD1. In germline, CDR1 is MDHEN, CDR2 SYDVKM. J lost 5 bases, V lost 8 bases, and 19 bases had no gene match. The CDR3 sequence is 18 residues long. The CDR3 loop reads CASLPGQGVPAGDQPQHF. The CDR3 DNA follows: TGTGCCAGCCTGCCGGGACAGGGTGTACCCGCGGGGGATCAGCCCCAGCATTTT.

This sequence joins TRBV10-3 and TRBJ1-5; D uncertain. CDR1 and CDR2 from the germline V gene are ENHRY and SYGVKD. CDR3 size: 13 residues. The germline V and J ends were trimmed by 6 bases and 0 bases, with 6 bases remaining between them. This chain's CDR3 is CAIRALSNQPQHF. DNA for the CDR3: TGTGCCATCAGGGCCCTTAGCAATCAGCCCCAGCATTTT.

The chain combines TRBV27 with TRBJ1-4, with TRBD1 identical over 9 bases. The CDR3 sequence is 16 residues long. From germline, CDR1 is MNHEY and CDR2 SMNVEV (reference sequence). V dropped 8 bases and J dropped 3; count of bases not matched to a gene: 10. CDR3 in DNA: TGTGCCAGCTCGCTTTTGGGACAGGGACCTAATGAAAAACTGTTTTTT. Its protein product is CASSLLGQGPNEKLFF.

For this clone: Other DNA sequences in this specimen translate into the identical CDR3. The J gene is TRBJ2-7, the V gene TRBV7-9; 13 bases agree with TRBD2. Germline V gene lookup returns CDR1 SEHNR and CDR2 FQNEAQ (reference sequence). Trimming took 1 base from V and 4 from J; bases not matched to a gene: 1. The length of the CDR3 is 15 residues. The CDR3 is CASSLGTSGSYEQYF. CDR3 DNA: TGTGCCAGCAGCTTAGGGACTAGCGGGAGTTACGAGCAGTACTTC.

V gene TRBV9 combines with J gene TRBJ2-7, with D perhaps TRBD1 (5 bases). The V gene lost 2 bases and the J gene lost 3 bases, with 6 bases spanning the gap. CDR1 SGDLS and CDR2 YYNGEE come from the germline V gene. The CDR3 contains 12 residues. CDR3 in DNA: TGTGCCAGCAGCGTGGACAACTACGAGCAGTACTTC. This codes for CASSVDNYEQYF.

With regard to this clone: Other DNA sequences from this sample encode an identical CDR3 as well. Written as DNA, the CDR3 is TGTGCCAGCAGTGATGTACGCGGGAGCACAGATACGCAGTATTTT. Residues: CASSDVRGSTDTQYF. The chain joins TRBV25-1 to TRBJ2-3, with a tentative D call TRBD2 (5 bases). CDR1 is MGHDK, CDR2 SYGVNS, per germline. Trimming removed 3 bases at V and 0 bases at J, with 10 bases between. This CDR3 has 15 residues.

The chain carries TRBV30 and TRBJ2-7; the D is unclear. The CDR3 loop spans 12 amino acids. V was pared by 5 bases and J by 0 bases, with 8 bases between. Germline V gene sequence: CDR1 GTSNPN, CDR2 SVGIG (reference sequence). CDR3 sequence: CAWEQSSYEQYF. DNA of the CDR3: TGTGCCTGGGAGCAGAGCTCCTACGAGCAGTACTTC.

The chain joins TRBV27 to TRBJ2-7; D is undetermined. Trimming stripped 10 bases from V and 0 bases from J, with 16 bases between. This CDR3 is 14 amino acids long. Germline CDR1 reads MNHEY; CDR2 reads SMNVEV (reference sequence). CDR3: CATAPLEDSYEQYF. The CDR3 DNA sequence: TGTGCCACCGCCCCTTTAGAAGACTCCTACGAGCAGTACTTC.